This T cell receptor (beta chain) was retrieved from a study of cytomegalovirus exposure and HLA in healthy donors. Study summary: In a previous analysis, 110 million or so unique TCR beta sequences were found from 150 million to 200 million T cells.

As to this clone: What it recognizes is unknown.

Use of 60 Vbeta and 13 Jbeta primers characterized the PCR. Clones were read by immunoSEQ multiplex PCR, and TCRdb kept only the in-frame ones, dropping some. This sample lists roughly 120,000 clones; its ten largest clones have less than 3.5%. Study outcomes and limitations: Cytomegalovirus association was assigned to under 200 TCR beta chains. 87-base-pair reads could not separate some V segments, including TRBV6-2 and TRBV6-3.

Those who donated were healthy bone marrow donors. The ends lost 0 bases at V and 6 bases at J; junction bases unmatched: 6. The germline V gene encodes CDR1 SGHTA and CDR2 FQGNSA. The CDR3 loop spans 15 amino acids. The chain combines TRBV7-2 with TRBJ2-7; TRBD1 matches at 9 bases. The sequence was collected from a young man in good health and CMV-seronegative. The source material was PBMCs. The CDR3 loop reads CASSLATGGGFEQYF. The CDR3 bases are TGTGCCAGCAGCTTAGCGACAGGGGGGGGATTCGAGCAGTACTTC.